Listed here are 2 T cell receptor beta chains from one sample, sequenced in a study of early T cells in non-severe SARS-CoV-2 infection. TCRdb reprocessed the 5' RACE reads with MiXCR, giving one entry per CDR3 protein. The table lists 45,000 to 60,000 distinct CDR3 sequences, 6.5% to 8.5% of them singletons. The sample comprised whole blood. These receptors were collected from an adult who was a healthcare worker with PCR-confirmed SARS-CoV-2 infection or an uninfected control (not recorded which).

A word on this clonotype: A much larger clone differs from this one at a single base, so this may be a read error. The chain is built from TRBV7-9 and TRBJ2-3; maybe TRBD2 (7 bases). The CDR3 loop spans 19 amino acids. CDR1 is SEHNR and CDR2 is FQNEAQ in the germline V gene (reference sequence). The CDR3 region is CVSSLDRRFASGETDTQYF. DNA of the CDR3: TGTGTCAGCAGCTTAGACAGGCGTTTTGCTAGCGGAGAGACAGATACGCAGTATTTT.

This clonotype has more than one count but fewer than ten. The chain employs TRBV12-3 or TRBV12-4 and TRBJ2-3, with D possibly being TRBD2 (6 bases). This CDR3 is built from 14 residues. Deletions cut 2 bases from V and 6 bases from J, with 12 bases between. The CDR3 region has the DNA TGTGCCAGCAGTTTATTAGCGGCAGGGGATACGCAGTATTTT. Amino acids: CASSLLAAGDTQYF.